This record covers a single T cell receptor (beta chain). Antigen: not known. The CDR3 has 13 residues. Looked up from germline, CDR1 is MNHNY and CDR2 is SVGAGI (reference sequence). V was pared by 8 bases and J by 1 base, with 9 bases between. These data originate in a study of OX40 agonist ivuxolimab in advanced cancers. Study overall: An anti-OX40 (CD134) antibody with agonistic activity, ivuxolimab, was administered to patients. Patients were around 83% male with ages about 23 to 80, mean approximately 58.

TCRdb keeps only in-frame clones here, not all; method: immunoSEQ multiplex PCR. Found here are 75,000 to 100,000 clones, 65% to 90% of them singletons; the top ten hold around 2%. Whole-study results and caveats: The study observed clonal expansion of CD4+ and CD8+ blood T cells by week 6 at 0.1 to 3.0 mg/kg.

This TCR was recovered from an adult with an advanced solid tumor such as melanoma, head and neck, liver or kidney cancer. The material sequenced was CD4+ or CD8+ T cells sorted from blood, taken in a trial of the OX40 agonist ivuxolimab. The rearrangement links TRBV6-6 to TRBJ1-5; D is undetermined. The chain's CDR3 is CASSPQSNQPQHF. DNA of the CDR3: TGTGCCAGCTCCCCCCAAAGCAATCAGCCCCAGCATTTT.